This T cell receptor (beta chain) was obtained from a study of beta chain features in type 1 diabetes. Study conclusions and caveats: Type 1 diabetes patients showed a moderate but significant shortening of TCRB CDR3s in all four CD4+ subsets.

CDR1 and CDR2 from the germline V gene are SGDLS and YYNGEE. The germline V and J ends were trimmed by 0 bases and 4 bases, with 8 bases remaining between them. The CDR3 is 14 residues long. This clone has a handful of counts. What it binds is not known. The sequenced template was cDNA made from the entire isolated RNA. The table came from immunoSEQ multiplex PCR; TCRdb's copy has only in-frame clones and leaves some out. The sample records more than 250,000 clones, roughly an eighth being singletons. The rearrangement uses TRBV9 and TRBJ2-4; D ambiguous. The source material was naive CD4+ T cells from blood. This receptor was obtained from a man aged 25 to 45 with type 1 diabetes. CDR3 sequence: CASSVGLEKNIQYF. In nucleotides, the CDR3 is TGTGCCAGCAGCGTAGGATTAGAAAAAAACATTCAGTACTTC.